This passage covers 20 T cell receptor beta chains from one sample sequenced in a study of shared clonotypes between healthy human individuals (dated by TCRdb to the early 2020s). Library preparation was by the immunoSEQ multiplex PCR assay. The table comes from immuneACCESS by way of TCRdb, which keeps in-frame sequences with V and J called. Part of the clones is missing from these tables; in studies checked, under half for an unresolved V gene and the rest for unknown reasons. Here the sample has more than 550,000 clones; about 92% occur a single time. About 34% of the sample belongs to the ten largest clones. The sequencing sample was made of memory CD8+ T cells from PBMCs. This specimen's cell subset or site label, interpreted: CD45RO+ cells pooled with CCR7-negative TemRA cells. Receptors were obtained from a man between 18 and 29 years old in good health. Some clones in this sample may be carry-over from other donors' samples.

This clone appeared a single time. This chain links TRBV25-1 with TRBJ2-1; the D gene is possibly TRBD2 (5 bases). The CDR3 contains 12 residues. Trimming stripped 6 bases from V and 8 bases from J, with 11 bases between. Germline V lookup: CDR1 MGHDK, CDR2 SYGVNS. CDR3 region: CASSPGWDEQFF. In nucleotides, the CDR3 is TGTGCCAGCAGCCCGGGGTGGGATGAGCAGTTCTTC.

The V call is TRBV6-5, the J call TRBJ2-7, with D possibly matching TRBD2 (6 bases). Trimming shortened V by 5 bases and J by 6 bases, and 20 bases separated the two germline ends. The CDR3 loop spans 15 amino acids. Germline V gene data show CDR1 as MNHEY and CDR2 as SVGAGI. CDR3 residues: CASSALAPDVGEQYF. CDR3 DNA: TGTGCCAGCAGTGCTCTAGCGCCGGACGTGGGCGAGCAGTACTTC.

This chain joins TRBV7-9 and TRBJ2-5, with a weak D call TRBD1 (5 bases). The tail of the sequence fits TRBJ2-7 better, so the J call may be wrong. The length of the CDR3 is 13 residues. Germline CDR1 is SEHNR and CDR2 is FQNEAQ (reference sequence). The CDR3 spells CASSPRQTYEQYF. DNA of the CDR3: TGTGCCAGCAGCCCTAGACAGACTTACGAGCAGTACTTC.

The chain combines TRBV7-3 with TRBJ1-2; TRBD1 aligns across 7 bases. The CDR3 is made up of 15 amino acids. CDR1 and CDR2 from the germline V gene are SGHTA and FQGTGA. The V and J ends lost 4 bases and 2 bases, in that order; junction bases with no gene match: 7. The CDR3 is CASSSQGQTNYGYTF. The CDR3 nucleotides read TGTGCCAGCAGCTCACAGGGACAGACAAACTATGGCTACACCTTC.

The chain combines TRBV7-8 with TRBJ1-3, with D unresolved. V shed 2 bases and J shed 0 bases, with 8 bases lying between them. Looked up from germline, CDR1 is SGHVS and CDR2 is FQNEAQ. This CDR3 has 15 amino acids. The CDR3 sequence is CASSLLAGSGNTIYF. The CDR3 nucleotides are TGTGCCAGCAGCTTATTAGCTGGCTCTGGAAACACCATATATTTT.

The gene calls are TRBV5-1 and TRBJ2-5, with TRBD1 matching over 9 bases. The germline V gene encodes CDR1 SGHRS and CDR2 YFSETQ. The CDR3 runs to 15 residues. V lost 0 bases, J lost 5 bases, and 5 bases stayed unmatched. The CDR3 sequence is CASSLGGDRAETQYF. CDR3 bases: TGCGCCAGCAGCTTGGGCGGGGACAGGGCGGAGACCCAGTACTTC.

This clone was found many times. The V call is TRBV4-1, the J call TRBJ2-7; the match to TRBD2 covers 8 bases. The CDR3 is 15 residues long. Germline V gene lookup returns CDR1 MGHRA and CDR2 YSYEKL. V was clipped by 4 bases and J by 4 bases; unmatched bases: 9. The DNA for the CDR3 is TGCGCCAGCAGCCTCAGGGCTAGCGGGTCTTACGAGCAGTACTTC. Amino acid sequence: CASSLRASGSYEQYF.

The V gene is TRBV4-3, the J gene TRBJ2-2; tentative D call: TRBD2 (6 bases). CDR1 is LGHNA and CDR2 is YSLEER in the germline V gene. The CDR3 spans 21 residues. V dropped 0 bases and J dropped 3 bases, with 26 bases sitting between them. The CDR3 DNA sequence: TGCGCCAGCAGCCAAGAGGCCACAGATGGGCTAGCGTTCGGGTACACCGGGGAGCTGTTTTTT. This translates into CASSQEATDGLAFGYTGELFF.

The chain has TRBV10-2 and TRBJ2-1; a possible D gene is TRBD2 (6 bases). This CDR3 spans 15 amino acids. Germline V lookup: CDR1 WSHSY, CDR2 SAAADI. V gave up 5 bases and J gave up 2 bases, with 13 bases separating them. In nucleotides, the CDR3 is TGCGCCAGCAGTCCCGGGACTGGGGCCTACAATGAGCAGTTCTTC. Its protein is CASSPGTGAYNEQFF.

The rearrangement links TRBV7-2 to TRBJ2-7; TRBD2 matches 8 bases. Germline CDR1 SGHTA, CDR2 FQGNSA. Losses at the gene ends were 1 base for V and 0 bases for J; bases not matched to a gene: 11. The length of the CDR3 is 18 residues. The CDR3 sequence: CASSLGLMVAGPSYEQYF. For the CDR3, the DNA is TGTGCCAGCAGCTTAGGGTTGATGGTAGCGGGGCCCTCCTACGAGCAGTACTTC.

The CDR3 sequence is CATSRPTSEDPYEQYF. In DNA form, the CDR3 reads TGTGCCACCAGCAGGCCTACTAGCGAGGACCCCTACGAGCAGTACTTC. This rearrangement joins TRBV15 to TRBJ2-7; 7 positions agree with TRBD2. V lost 3 bases and J lost 2; bases outside the gene matches: 10. Germline CDR1 reads LNHNV; CDR2 reads YYDKDF (reference sequence). This CDR3 spans 16 amino acids.

The chain links TRBV4-1 to TRBJ2-1, with a possible D match to TRBD2 (6 bases). This CDR3 is 14 amino acids long. Germline CDR1 MGHRA, CDR2 YSYEKL. V was pared by 1 base and J by 9 bases, with 13 bases between. The CDR3 bases are TGCGCCAGCAGCCAAGGACGGGAGTTCGTTGAGCAGTTCTTC. Translated, it gives CASSQGREFVEQFF.

This chain joins TRBV28 and TRBJ2-3; TRBD2 matches 9 bases. The J segment lost 5 bases and the V segment lost 6 bases, leaving 15 bases of the junction unmatched. Germline V gene sequence: CDR1 MDHEN, CDR2 SYDVKM. The length of the CDR3 is 17 residues. CDR3 protein: CASSNGREGREEDTQYF. In DNA, the CDR3 is TGTGCCAGCAGCAACGGGCGGGAGGGCCGAGAGGAAGATACGCAGTATTTT.

This clone has a single count. The chain carries TRBV6-6 and TRBJ1-2; 8 nucleotides match TRBD1. V shed 2 bases and J 4 bases; nucleotides not matched to a gene: 6. The CDR3 runs 15 residues. Germline V lookup: CDR1 MNHNY, CDR2 SVGAGI (reference sequence). CDR3 in DNA: TGTGCCAGCAGTTACCCAGGGGGCGCGGGCTATGGCTACACCTTC. Translation: CASSYPGGAGYGYTF.

The CDR3 region has the DNA TGTGCCAGCAGTTTATCTGGAGGTCTGGGGAGTAGCAATCAGCCCCAGCATTTT. Protein sequence: CASSLSGGLGSSNQPQHF. This chain uses TRBV27 with TRBJ1-5, with unresolved D. There are 18 residues in the CDR3. Per germline, CDR1 MNHEY and CDR2 SMNVEV (reference sequence). V lost 0 bases, J lost 0 bases, and 15 bases lay in between.

This clone occurred once. The gene calls are TRBV28 and TRBJ2-5, with 9 bases matching TRBD1. V gave up 6 bases and J gave up 5 bases; unmatched junction bases: 7. From germline, CDR1 is MDHEN and CDR2 SYDVKM. This CDR3 spans 14 amino acids. CDR3 residues: CASRIGQGLETQYF. CDR3 nucleotides: TGTGCCAGCAGGATAGGACAGGGGCTCGAGACCCAGTACTTC.

This clone was seen a single time. This chain uses TRBV19 with TRBJ2-5, with 7 bases identical to TRBD1. V was clipped by 6 bases and J by 1 base; unmatched bases: 5. The CDR3 extends over 14 amino acids. Germline V lookup: CDR1 LNHDA, CDR2 SQIVND (reference sequence). This CDR3 reads CASSDRVPQETQYF. The CDR3 coding sequence is TGTGCCAGTAGCGACAGGGTGCCCCAAGAGACCCAGTACTTC.

V gene TRBV5-6 combines with J gene TRBJ2-5, with D perhaps matching TRBD2 (5 bases). The germline V gene encodes CDR1 SGHDT and CDR2 YYEEEE. The length of the CDR3 is 15 residues. With 0 bases removed from V and 4 bases from J, the gap between germline ends came to 13 bases. In DNA form, the CDR3 reads TGTGCCAGCAGCTTGGATGGGAGCTGGGGAGAGACCCAGTACTTC. The encoded protein is CASSLDGSWGETQYF.

The rearrangement links TRBV27 to TRBJ1-4; 11 bases are a match to TRBD1. Germline loops: CDR1 MNHEY, CDR2 SMNVEV (reference sequence). The CDR3 length is 15 residues. V trimming: 5 bases; J trimming: 8 bases; junction bases outside the gene matches: 7. The CDR3 DNA follows: TGTGCCAGCAGTCTCCTAGGGACAGGGGGGGAAAAACTGTTTTTT. This translates into CASSLLGTGGEKLFF.

The gene calls are TRBV30 and TRBJ2-1; D gene unclear. The CDR3 consists of 13 residues. Germline-derived CDR1 and CDR2 are GTSNPN and SVGIG (reference sequence). The germline V and J ends were trimmed by 0 bases and 8 bases, with 11 bases remaining between them. The CDR3 bases are TGTGCCTGGAGTGTACCCAGGCTCGATGAGCAGTTCTTC. Translation gives CAWSVPRLDEQFF.